Listed below are T cell receptor beta chains from one sample, sequenced in a study of shared clonotypes between healthy human individuals. Only in-frame clones appear in the TCRdb table, and some are missing; sequencing was by immunoSEQ multiplex PCR. This table holds 2,100,000 or so clones, nearly 97% found once. Specimen: naive CD4+ T cells sorted from blood. The receptors here all came from a man in his late teens or twenties in good health. The CDR3 runs from the conserved cysteine through the conserved F or W. The D gene is left open where the match is weak. Not every row has a clone size; where given, it reads once, few, many or a size class.

>-|TRBJ2-7|TRBV29-1|-
TGCAGCGTTGGCCGGGGGACCCTTGGGTCGGAGCAGTACTTC
CSVGRGTLGSEQYF
>once|TRBJ2-1|TRBV7-9|-
TGTGCCAGCAGCCCCATCCTTCGGCAGGGCGATGAGCAGTTCTTC
CASSPILRQGDEQFF
>-|TRBJ2-3|TRBV6-8|TRBD2
TGTGCCAGCAAAGCGGGGGTAAGCACAGATACGCAGTATTTT
CASKAGVSTDTQYF
>-|TRBJ1-4|TRBV30|-
TGTGCCTGGACGGGACGGGATAATGAAAAACTGTTTTTT
CAWTGRDNEKLFF
>-|TRBJ2-5|TRBV18|-
TGTGCCAGCTCACCATTACACTTAGAGACCCAGTACTTC
CASSPLHLETQYF
>-|TRBJ1-6|TRBV11-1|-
TGTGCCAGCAGCTTAGACCGCTTCGCATCACCCCTCCACTTT
CASSLDRFASPLHF
>few|TRBJ1-5|TRBV6-1|-
TGTGCCAGCAGTGAAAGTGGGTATGGCAATCAGCCCCAGCATTTT
CASSESGYGNQPQHF
>-|TRBJ2-3|TRBV25-1|TRBD2
TGTGCCAGCTCACTAGCGGGAACCACAGATACGCAGTATTTT
CASSLAGTTDTQYF
>-|TRBJ2-3|TRBV5-6|TRBD2
TGTGCCAGCAGCTTAGGAGCGGGAAAAGATACGCAGTATTTT
CASSLGAGKDTQYF
>-|TRBJ1-2|TRBV28|-
TGTGCCAGCAGTTCCACCCCCAACACCTATGGCTACACCTTC
CASSSTPNTYGYTF
>-|TRBJ1-3|TRBV27|TRBD1
TGTGCCAGCAGTTCAACCGGGACAGGCTTCTCTGGAAACACCATATATTTT
CASSSTGTGFSGNTIYF
>-|TRBJ2-5|TRBV5-1|-
TGCGCCAGCAGCTTGGGGGACACTCGATGGTTAAGAACCCAGTACTTC
CASSLGDTRWLRTQYF
>-|TRBJ2-5|TRBV7-6|TRBD2
TGTGCCAGCAGCTTAGCCGGGACTAGCGGTGGTATTATGGCCCAGTACTTC
CASSLAGTSGGIMAQYF
>-|TRBJ1-2|TRBV19|-
TGTGCCAGTAGTATGTACAGGGACCTAGGCTACACCTTC
CASSMYRDLGYTF
>-|TRBJ2-1|TRBV6-1|TRBD2
TGTGCCAGCAGTGGGGGACTAGCGGGAGGCTTCTACAATGAGCAGTTCTTC
CASSGGLAGGFYNEQFF
>few|TRBJ1-1|TRBV29-1|-
TGCAGCGTTGCTCAGAGCACTGAAGCTTTCTTT
CSVAQSTEAFF
>-|TRBJ1-5|TRBV19|-
TGTGCCAGTAGTATTGGGCGGTCCCAGCATTTT
CASSIGRSQHF
>-|TRBJ1-2|TRBV2|-
TGTGCCAGCAGTGCTACAGGGATAAGCTATGGCTACACCTTC
CASSATGISYGYTF
>once|TRBJ1-2|TRBV28|-
TGTGCCAGCAGTTTATTGGGTGTCGGCTACACCTTC
CASSLLGVGYTF